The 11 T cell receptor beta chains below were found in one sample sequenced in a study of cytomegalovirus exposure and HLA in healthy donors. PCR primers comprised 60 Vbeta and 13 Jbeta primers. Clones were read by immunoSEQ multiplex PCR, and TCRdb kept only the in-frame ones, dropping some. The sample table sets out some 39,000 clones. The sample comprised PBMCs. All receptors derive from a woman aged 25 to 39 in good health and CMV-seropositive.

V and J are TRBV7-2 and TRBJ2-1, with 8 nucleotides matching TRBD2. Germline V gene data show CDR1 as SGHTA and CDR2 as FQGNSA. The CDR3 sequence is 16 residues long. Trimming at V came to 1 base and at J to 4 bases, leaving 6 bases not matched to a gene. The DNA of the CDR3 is TGTGCCAGCAGCTTAGACGGGGGGGGAGGGTACAATGAGCAGTTCTTC. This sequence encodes CASSLDGGGGYNEQFF.

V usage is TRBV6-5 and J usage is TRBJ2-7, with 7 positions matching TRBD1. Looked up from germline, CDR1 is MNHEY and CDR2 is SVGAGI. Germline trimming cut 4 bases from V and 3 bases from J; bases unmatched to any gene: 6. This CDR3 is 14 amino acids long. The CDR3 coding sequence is TGTGCCAGCAGTTCCTGGGACAGAGACTACGAGCAGTACTTC. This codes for CASSSWDRDYEQYF.

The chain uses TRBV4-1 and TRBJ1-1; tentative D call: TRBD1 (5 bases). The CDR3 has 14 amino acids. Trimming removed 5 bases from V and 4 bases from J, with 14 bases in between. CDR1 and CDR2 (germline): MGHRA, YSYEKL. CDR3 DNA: TGCGCCAGCAGCGGAAGCCCGACAGCCACTGAAGCTTTCTTT. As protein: CASSGSPTATEAFF.

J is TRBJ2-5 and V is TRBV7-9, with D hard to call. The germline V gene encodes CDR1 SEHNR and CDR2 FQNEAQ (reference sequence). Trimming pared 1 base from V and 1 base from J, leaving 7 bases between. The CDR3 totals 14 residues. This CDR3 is CASSLGHLQETQYF. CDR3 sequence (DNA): TGTGCCAGCAGCTTAGGGCACCTCCAAGAGACCCAGTACTTC. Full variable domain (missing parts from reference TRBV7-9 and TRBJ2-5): DTGVSQNPRHKITKRGQNVTFRCDPISEHNRLYWYRQTLGQGPEFLTYFQNEAQLEKSRLLSDRFSAERPKGSFSTLEIQRTEQGDSAMYLCASSLGHLQETQYFGPGTRLLVL.

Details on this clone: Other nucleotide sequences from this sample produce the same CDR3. CDR3: CASSPSGGASYNEQFF. CDR3 nucleotides: TGCGCCAGCAGCCCTAGCGGGGGAGCCTCCTACAATGAGCAGTTCTTC. The rearrangement uses TRBV5-1 and TRBJ2-1; 10 bases agree with TRBD2. Trimming removed 4 bases from V and 0 bases from J; junction bases left unmatched: 4. The CDR3 loop spans 16 amino acids. The germline V gene has CDR1 SGHRS and CDR2 YFSETQ.

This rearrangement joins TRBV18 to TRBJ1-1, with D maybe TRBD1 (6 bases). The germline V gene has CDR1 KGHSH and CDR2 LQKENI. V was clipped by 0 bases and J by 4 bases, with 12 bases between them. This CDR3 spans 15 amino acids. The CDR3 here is CASSPPSGAGTEAFF. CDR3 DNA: TGTGCCAGCTCACCACCTTCAGGGGCCGGCACTGAAGCTTTCTTT.

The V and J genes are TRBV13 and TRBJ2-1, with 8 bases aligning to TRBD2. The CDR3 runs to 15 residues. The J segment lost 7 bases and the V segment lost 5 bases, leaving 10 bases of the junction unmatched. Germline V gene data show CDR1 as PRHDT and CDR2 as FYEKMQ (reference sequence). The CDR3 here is CASSPPGTSGNEQFF. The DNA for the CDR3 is TGTGCCAGCAGCCCCCCCGGGACTAGTGGGAATGAGCAGTTCTTC. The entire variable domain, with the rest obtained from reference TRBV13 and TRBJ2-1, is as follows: AAGVIQSPRHLIKEKRETATLKCYPIPRHDTVYWYQQGPGQDPQFLISFYEKMQSDKGSIPDRFSAQQFSDYHSELNMSSLELGDSALYFCASSPPGTSGNEQFFGPGTRLTVL.

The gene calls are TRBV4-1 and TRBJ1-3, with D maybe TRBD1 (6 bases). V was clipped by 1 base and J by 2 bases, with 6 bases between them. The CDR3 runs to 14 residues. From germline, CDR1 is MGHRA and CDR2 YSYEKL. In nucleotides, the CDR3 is TGCGCCAGCAGCCAAGCAGGGGCTGGAAACACCATATATTTT. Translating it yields CASSQAGAGNTIYF.

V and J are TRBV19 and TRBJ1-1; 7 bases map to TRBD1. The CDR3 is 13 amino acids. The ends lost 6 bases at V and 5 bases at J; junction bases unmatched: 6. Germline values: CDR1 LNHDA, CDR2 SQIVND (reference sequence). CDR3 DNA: TGTGCCAGTAGCAGACAGGGTCAAACTGAAGCTTTCTTT. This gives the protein CASSRQGQTEAFF. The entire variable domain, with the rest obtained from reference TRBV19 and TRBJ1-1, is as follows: DGGITQSPKYLFRKEGQNVTLSCEQNLNHDAMYWYRQDPGQGLRLIYYSQIVNDFQKGDIAEGYSVSREKKESFPLTVTSAQKNPTAFYLCASSRQGQTEAFFGQGTRLTVV.

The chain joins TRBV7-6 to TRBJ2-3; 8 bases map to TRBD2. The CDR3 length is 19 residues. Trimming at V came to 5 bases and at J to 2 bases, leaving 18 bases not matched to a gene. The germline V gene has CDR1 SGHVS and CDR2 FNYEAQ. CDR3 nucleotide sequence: TGTGCCAGCAGCCCCCTGTTATCAAGAGCGGGGGCGAACACAGATACGCAGTATTTT. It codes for CASSPLLSRAGANTDTQYF.

The CDR3 loop is CASSPQTGDYYEQYF. The CDR3 coding sequence is TGTGCCAGCTCACCACAGACAGGTGATTACTACGAGCAGTACTTC. The J gene is TRBJ2-7, the V gene TRBV18; D perhaps matches TRBD1 (6 bases). Between the trimmed V and J ends, which lost 1 base and 3 bases, there was a span of 13 bases. CDR1 and CDR2 (germline): KGHSH, LQKENI. This CDR3 is built from 15 residues.